The T cell receptor beta chain described here comes from a study of blood T cell repertoires in COVID-19. Study as a whole: Whether acute or convalescent, the COVID-19 samples came from the United States, Italy and Spain. T cells, B-cell-depleted T cells, or PBMCs supplied cDNA or gDNA.

The CDR3 sequence is 16 residues long. Trimming pared 5 bases from V and 1 base from J, leaving 16 bases between. Germline V gene sequence: CDR1 SGHTA, CDR2 FQGTGA. Original analysis: Quantification of nucleated cells was approximated via reference gene primer amplification. Only in-frame clones appear in the TCRdb table, and some are missing; sequencing was by immunoSEQ multiplex PCR. D and trimming were read from the DNA, whereas the V and J calls and clone size are those reported in that table. Of roughly 360,000 clones listed, 85% to 90% were seen once; the top ten hold more than 0.9%. The rearrangement joins TRBV7-3 to TRBJ2-3; tentatively, D is TRBD2 (6 bases). Source material: PBMCs or T cells enriched from blood (not recorded which). This receptor was obtained from a woman aged 25 to 39 with acute COVID-19. The CDR3 here is CASSPSRASGTDTQYF. The CDR3 DNA sequence: TGTGCCAGCAGCCCCTCGCGGGCTAGCGGCACAGATACGCAGTATTTT.